Listed here is a single T cell receptor (beta chain). The antigen is unknown. Deletions cut 2 bases from V and 2 bases from J, with 10 bases between. From germline, CDR1 is LGHNA and CDR2 YNFKEQ. This CDR3 has 14 amino acids. These data originate in a study of neoadjuvant anti-PD-1 for oral cavity cancer. Overall study: Patients without progression received a fourth nivolumab dose around day 43, then surgical resection on days 50-56.

Produced via immunoSEQ multiplex PCR; TCRdb's table is partial and in-frame only. The sample lists about 23,000 clones, around 45% seen once, with 30% to 50% in the top ten. Study-wide results and caveats: Only a few patients per response group were TCR-analyzed; validation needed.

Described time point: after neoadjuvant nivolumab, at surgical resection. This material consisted of tumor tissue, taken after nivolumab (anti-PD-1) treatment. The TCR sequence derives from a person between 40 and 85 years old with oral cavity squamous cell carcinoma. This sequence joins TRBV4-2 and TRBJ2-7; tentative D call: TRBD1 (5 bases). The chain's CDR3 is CASSQTTETYEQYF. The CDR3 nucleotides are TGTGCCAGCAGCCAAACGACAGAGACCTACGAGCAGTACTTC.